This TCR beta chain was sequenced for a study of identical twins. TCRdb re-analysed the 5' RACE reads in MiXCR, keeping a single row per CDR3 protein. The data show some 250,000 distinct CDR3 sequences, about 6.7% seen once. Germline CDR1 is MNHEY and CDR2 is SMNVEV (reference sequence). Between the trimmed V and J ends, which lost 3 bases and 2 bases, there was a span of 12 bases. The CDR3 is 15 residues long. This clonotype has more than one count but fewer than ten. A further study also used this sample, focusing on T cells expressing NK-cell markers. Per that study: Seven of eight sequenced donors tested HCMV-seropositive; one tested seronegative. These clonotypes also led the CD3+CD56-NKG2C+ fraction in several donors.

The clonotype originates from a woman younger than 35 in good health. The sample was CD8+ T cells sorted from blood. This chain uses TRBV27 with TRBJ2-3; D may be TRBD2 (6 bases). The CDR3 spells CASSLGREPTDTQYF. The DNA of the CDR3 is TGTGCCAGCAGTTTGGGTCGGGAGCCCACAGATACGCAGTATTTT.